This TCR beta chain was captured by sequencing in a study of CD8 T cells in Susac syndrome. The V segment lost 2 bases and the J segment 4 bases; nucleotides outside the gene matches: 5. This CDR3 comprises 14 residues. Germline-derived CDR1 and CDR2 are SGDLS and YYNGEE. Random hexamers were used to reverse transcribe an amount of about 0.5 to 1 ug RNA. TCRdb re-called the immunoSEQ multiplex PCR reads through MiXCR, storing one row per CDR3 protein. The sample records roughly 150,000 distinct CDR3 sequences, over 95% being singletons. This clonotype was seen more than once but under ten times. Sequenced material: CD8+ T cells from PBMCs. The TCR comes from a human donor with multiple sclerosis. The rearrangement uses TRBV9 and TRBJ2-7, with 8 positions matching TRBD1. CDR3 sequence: CASSVGQGAYEQYF. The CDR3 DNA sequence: TGTGCCAGCAGCGTCGGCCAGGGGGCGTACGAGCAGTACTTC.